Each of the 26 T cell receptor beta chains below was sequenced from the same sample in a study of response to subunit inactivated influenza vaccine. TCRdb ran MiXCR on the RT-PCR reads and lists one entry per CDR3 protein. The sample yields around 760,000 distinct CDR3 sequences, around 13% seen once. Source: PBMCs from blood, taken about 14 days before vaccination. The receptors stem from a man in his fifties or sixties who received an inactivated influenza vaccine.

This clonotype was counted a few times. CDR3 DNA sequence: TGCAGTGCTAGAGGGGCGATAAACTCCTACGAGCAGTACTTC. Its protein is CSARGAINSYEQYF. The gene calls are TRBV20-1 and TRBJ2-7; D gene ambiguous. The germline V gene has CDR1 DFQATT and CDR2 SNEGSKA (reference sequence). This CDR3 has 14 residues. Trimming took 1 base from V and 0 from J, leaving 10 bases between them.

The table lists this clonotype with many counts. The chain joins TRBV7-9 to TRBJ2-7; D possibly corresponds to TRBD2 (5 bases). CDR1 and CDR2 from the germline V gene are SEHNR and FQNEAQ (reference sequence). V shed 6 bases and J shed 6 bases, with 15 bases lying between them. CDR3 length equals 13 residues. CDR3 bases: TGTGCCAGCAGAGCGGACGGGCTGTTCGAGCAGTACTTC. This sequence encodes CASRADGLFEQYF.

This clonotype was counted many times. CDR3 amino acids: CASSFYSSSYNEQFF. The CDR3 bases are TGTGCCAGCAGTTTCTACTCCAGCTCCTACAATGAGCAGTTCTTC. The chain uses TRBV27 and TRBJ2-1; D gene uncertain. Trimming stripped 3 bases from V and 0 bases from J, with 9 bases between. The length of the CDR3 is 15 residues. Germline CDR1 reads MNHEY; CDR2 reads SMNVEV (reference sequence).

The gene calls are TRBV12-3 or TRBV12-4 and TRBJ2-1; D possibly corresponds to TRBD1 (6 bases). V was shortened by 6 bases and J by 0 bases, with 9 bases between the two germline ends. This CDR3 is built from 14 residues. The CDR3 is CASRQTGSYNEQFF. The CDR3 nucleotides are TGTGCCAGCAGACAGACAGGCTCCTACAATGAGCAGTTCTTC.

V and J are TRBV2 and TRBJ2-7, with TRBD2 as a possible D gene (5 bases). Germline CDR1 SNHLY, CDR2 FYNNEI. The CDR3 extends over 15 amino acids. V lost 5 bases and J 0 bases, leaving 14 bases between the germline ends. The CDR3 region is CASSSSGGISYEQYF. The CDR3 DNA sequence: TGTGCCAGCAGTTCTTCAGGAGGAATCTCCTACGAGCAGTACTTC.

There are a few counts of this clonotype. This rearrangement joins TRBV6-9 to TRBJ2-1; 11 nucleotides match TRBD1. The CDR3 is 18 residues long. With 6 bases clipped from V and 6 bases from J, the junction kept 16 bases outside the gene matches. Looked up from germline, CDR1 is MNHGY and CDR2 is SVAAGI. The DNA of the CDR3 is TGTGCCAGCAGCCCGGGACAGGGGGGTGTTTTTATGATCAATGAGCAGTTCTTC. It specifies CASSPGQGGVFMINEQFF.

This clonotype was picked up a small number of times. This chain connects TRBV20-1 to TRBJ2-7; D gene unclear. Trimming removed 4 bases from V and 5 bases from J, with 9 bases in between. Germline V lookup: CDR1 DFQATT, CDR2 SNEGSKA (reference sequence). This CDR3 is 11 amino acids long. CDR3 in DNA: TGCAGTGCTAATAGGATGGACGAGCAGTACTTC. As protein: CSANRMDEQYF.

Notes on this clonotype: Sequence at one end of the junction differs from germline and may be a read error. The rearrangement uses TRBV6-2 or TRBV6-3 and TRBJ2-4; D not resolved. This CDR3 is built from 15 residues. Germline values: CDR1 MNHEY, CDR2 SVGEGT. The CDR3 loop reads CASSSERLAKHIQYF. CDR3 in DNA: TGTGCCAGCAGTTCGGAAAGGTTAGCCAAACACATTCAGTACTTC.

This clonotype was detected a few times. The genes are TRBV11-2 and TRBJ2-3; the match to TRBD2 covers 9 bases. With 5 bases clipped from V and 8 bases from J, the junction kept 26 bases outside the gene matches. CDR3 length: 20 residues. Germline CDR1 reads SGHAT; CDR2 reads FQNNGV. The CDR3 sequence: CASSRPNQRVAGGPTGTQYF. The DNA for the CDR3 is TGTGCCAGCAGCCGGCCCAATCAGAGGGTGGCGGGAGGGCCGACGGGTACGCAGTATTTT.

Only a few counts were recorded for this clonotype. This chain connects TRBV28 to TRBJ2-7; 8 bases are a match to TRBD1. Trimming at V came to 6 bases and at J to 2 bases, leaving 9 bases not matched to a gene. CDR1 and CDR2 from the germline V gene are MDHEN and SYDVKM. The CDR3 spans 15 residues. The CDR3 DNA reads as TGTGCCAGCAGACTACGACAGGGGTCCACCTACGAGCAGTACTTC. This sequence encodes CASRLRQGSTYEQYF.

This chain joins TRBV5-6 and TRBJ1-1; 8 nucleotides align to TRBD1. Germline V gives CDR1 SGHDT, CDR2 YYEEEE. J gave up 7 bases and V 1 base, and 6 bases lay outside the gene matches. CDR3 length: 14 residues. CDR3 in DNA: TGTGCCAGCAGCTTGCCGGACAGGGAAGATGAAGCTTTCTTT. It yields the protein CASSLPDREDEAFF.

This clonotype was picked up a small number of times. The chain has TRBV20-1 and TRBJ1-5; no reliable D call. The germline CDR1 and CDR2 sequences are DFQATT and SNEGSKA (reference sequence). Trimming left V 2 bases short and J 0 bases short, with 2 bases between. This CDR3 spans 12 amino acids. The CDR3 DNA sequence: TGCAGTGCTAGATTTAGCAATCAGCCCCAGCATTTT. It translates to CSARFSNQPQHF.

The chain links TRBV20-1 to TRBJ2-2, with D hard to call. In germline, CDR1 is DFQATT, CDR2 SNEGSKA (reference sequence). The CDR3 is 14 amino acids. V gave up 3 bases and J gave up 4 bases, with 12 bases separating them. CDR3 in DNA: TGCAGTGCTAGCAAAGTCTGGGCCACCGGGGAGCTGTTTTTT. This gives the protein CSASKVWATGELFF.

This clonotype was observed a few times. The V call is TRBV15, the J call TRBJ2-5; D unresolved. The CDR3 loop spans 13 amino acids. V was clipped by 1 base and J by 5 bases, with 8 bases between them. CDR1 is LNHNV and CDR2 is YYDKDF in the germline V gene (reference sequence). CDR3 in DNA: TGTGCCACCAGCAGAGGGTCGTGGGAGACCCAGTACTTC. This gives the protein CATSRGSWETQYF.

The V call is TRBV14, the J call TRBJ2-2, with D hard to call. Germline V gives CDR1 SGHDN, CDR2 FVKESK. The V end was cut by 1 base, the J end by 1 base, with 7 bases between. This CDR3 has 15 amino acids. In nucleotides, the CDR3 is TGTGCCAGCAGCCAAGGGTTGCGGAACACCGGGGAGCTGTTTTTT. Its protein is CASSQGLRNTGELFF.

The table lists this clonotype with many counts. This chain joins TRBV5-1 and TRBJ2-1, with D hard to call. V was clipped by 4 bases and J by 0 bases, with 17 bases between them. Germline loops: CDR1 SGHRS, CDR2 YFSETQ. The CDR3 is 17 residues long. This CDR3 is CASSPTSRVTSYNEQFF. The CDR3 bases are TGCGCCAGCAGCCCGACCAGTCGAGTTACCTCCTACAATGAGCAGTTCTTC.

The rearrangement links TRBV15 to TRBJ2-7; 7 positions match TRBD1. This CDR3 has 15 residues. Losses at the gene ends were 1 base for V and 0 bases for J; bases not matched to a gene: 3. Germline V lookup: CDR1 LNHNV, CDR2 YYDKDF (reference sequence). In nucleotides, the CDR3 is TGTGCCACCAGCAGAGCGGCAGGGGGCTCCTACGAGCAGTACTTC. Its protein product is CATSRAAGGSYEQYF. Drawing the rest from reference TRBV15 and TRBJ2-7, the complete variable domain is DAMVIQNPRYQVTQFGKPVTLSCSQTLNHNVMYWYQQKSSQAPKLLFHYYDKDFNNEADTPDNFQSRRPNTSFCFLDIRSPGLGDTAMYLCATSRAAGGSYEQYFGPGTRLTVT.

V gene TRBV7-2 combines with J gene TRBJ2-3, with 10 bases identical to TRBD2. Germline CDR1 is SGHTA and CDR2 is FQGNSA. V lost 1 base and J lost 7; bases outside the gene matches: 8. This CDR3 spans 16 amino acids. CDR3 sequence reads: CASSLDLAGVGYTQYF. The CDR3 region has the DNA TGTGCCAGCAGCTTAGACCTAGCGGGAGTTGGATATACGCAGTATTTT. The full variable domain, its missing parts supplied by reference TRBV7-2 and TRBJ2-3, is GAGVSQSPSNKVTEKGKDVELRCDPISGHTALYWYRQSLGQGLEFLIYFQGNSAPDKSGLPSDRFSAERTGGSVSTLTIQRTQQEDSAVYLCASSLDLAGVGYTQYFGPGTRLTVL.

Only a few counts were recorded for this clonotype. The rearrangement uses TRBV10-2 and TRBJ1-2; no firm D call. Germline CDR1 reads WSHSY; CDR2 reads SAAADI. The CDR3 runs to 13 residues. V was clipped by 0 bases and J by 3 bases, with 5 bases between them. The CDR3 DNA reads as TGCGCCAGCAGTGAGTCGAAGGACTATGGCTACACCTTC. It translates to CASSESKDYGYTF.

There are a few counts of this clonotype. The chain joins TRBV11-2 to TRBJ1-2; 7 bases are shared with TRBD1. The CDR3 has 16 amino acids. Germline CDR1 and CDR2: SGHAT and FQNNGV. V dropped 4 bases and J dropped 0; count of bases not matched to a gene: 8. This chain's CDR3 is CASSSLRDRPNYGYTF. The CDR3 DNA follows: TGTGCCAGCAGCTCCCTCCGGGACAGACCTAACTATGGCTACACCTTC.

The sample holds a few counts of this clonotype. The rearrangement joins TRBV20-1 to TRBJ2-3; D remains ambiguous. The V end lost 1 base, the J end lost 6 bases, and 14 bases lay between the germline ends. Germline-derived CDR1 and CDR2 are DFQATT and SNEGSKA (reference sequence). The CDR3 has 14 residues. CDR3 sequence reads: CSARVYSGIDTQYF. The CDR3 coding sequence is TGCAGTGCTAGAGTGTACAGTGGAATCGATACGCAGTATTTT.

In its sample, this clonotype was seen many times. This chain links TRBV20-1 with TRBJ1-4; D is uncertain. V lost 2 bases, J lost 7 bases, and 11 bases lay in between. The germline V gene has CDR1 DFQATT and CDR2 SNEGSKA (reference sequence). CDR3 length equals 13 residues. The CDR3 is CSARNFVGEKLFF. The CDR3 coding sequence is TGCAGTGCTAGAAACTTTGTAGGTGAAAAACTGTTTTTT.

This clonotype occurred many times. J is TRBJ2-3 and V is TRBV6-4; 7 bases are shared with TRBD2. The CDR3 sequence is 13 residues long. With 8 bases clipped from V and 2 bases from J, the junction kept 4 bases outside the gene matches. The V gene's germline CDR1 is MRHNA and CDR2 SNTAGT. Here the CDR3 reads CASGAGHTDTQYF. CDR3 nucleotide sequence: TGTGCCAGCGGAGCGGGGCACACAGATACGCAGTATTTT.

This clonotype was recorded many times. The chain recombines TRBV29-1 with TRBJ2-3; 10 bases line up with TRBD1. From germline, CDR1 is SQVTM and CDR2 ANQGSEA. The CDR3 sequence is 14 residues long. The J segment lost 5 bases and the V segment lost 6 bases, leaving 8 bases of the junction unmatched. Written as DNA, the CDR3 is TGCAGCGTGGAGACAGGGGGCTTGGGAGATACGCAGTATTTT. It yields the protein CSVETGGLGDTQYF.

This clonotype was found a few times. The genes are TRBV18 and TRBJ2-1, with 10 bases identical to TRBD2. In germline, CDR1 is KGHSH, CDR2 LQKENI. With V trimmed by 2 bases and J by 0 bases, 13 bases remained unmatched. The CDR3 sequence is 20 residues long. CDR3 sequence: CASSPVPGLAASPSYNEQFF. CDR3 nucleotides: TGTGCCAGCTCACCAGTACCCGGACTAGCGGCCTCTCCCTCCTACAATGAGCAGTTCTTC. The full variable domain, rest sourced from reference TRBV18 and TRBJ2-1, is NAGVMQNPRHLVRRRGQEARLRCSPMKGHSHVYWYRQLPEEGLKFMVYLQKENIIDESGMPKERFSAEFPKEGPSILRIQQVVRGDSAAYFCASSPVPGLAASPSYNEQFFGPGTRLTVL.

This clonotype was observed a few times. The V and J genes are TRBV5-1 and TRBJ2-2; D not resolved. The V end was cut by 5 bases, the J end by 1 base, with 12 bases between. The CDR3 runs 15 residues. Germline V gives CDR1 SGHRS, CDR2 YFSETQ. Here the CDR3 DNA reads TGCGCCAGCAGTGGGGTACCCTGGAACACCGGGGAGCTGTTTTTT. This gives the protein CASSGVPWNTGELFF.